This TCR beta chain was retrieved from a study of blood T cells in healthy people across ages. CDR1 LGHDT and CDR2 YNNKEL come from the germline V gene (reference sequence). The J segment lost 13 bases and the V segment lost 4 bases, leaving 13 bases of the junction unmatched. This CDR3 has 16 amino acids. Then a second PCR, running about 6 to 11 cycles, was carried out with a sample-barcoded 5' primer and a J-beta primer mix. TCRdb passed the 5' RACE reads through MiXCR, listing each CDR3 protein once. The sample lists about 1,600,000 distinct CDR3 sequences, approximately 40% seen once, with around 8% in the top ten. Findings of the study overall: Because sorting was not performed, PBMCs prevented conclusive naive versus antigen-experienced comparison. It was the long-lived donors that had more naive CD4+ cells and higher diversity than aged donors.

This clonotype was seen a handful of times. Its antigen is unidentified. The TCR comes from a woman aged 18-30 years in good health. The chain carries TRBV3-1 and TRBJ2-4, with 13 bases identical to TRBD2. Sequencing was performed on blood. The CDR3 reads CASSPRTSGRSNEQYF. CDR3 coding DNA: TGTGCCAGCAGCCCTAGGACTAGCGGGAGATCCAATGAGCAGTACTTC.